A selection of T cell receptor beta chains follows, all from one sample in a study of OX40 agonist ivuxolimab in advanced cancers. TCRdb keeps only in-frame clones here, not all; method: immunoSEQ multiplex PCR. The sample holds approximately 40,000 clones, over 65% seen once. The sequencing used CD4+ or CD8+ T cells sorted from blood, collected in a trial of the OX40 agonist ivuxolimab. Receptors were obtained from an adult with an advanced solid tumor such as melanoma, head and neck, liver or kidney cancer. The CDR3 runs from the conserved cysteine through the conserved F or W. D genes are given only for firm matches. Some rows have no size entry. The others give once, few or many, or a class for an expanded clone.

d_call j_call clone_size v_call cdr3_length cdr3_aa cdr3_nt
NA TRBJ1-1 NA TRBV30 11 CAWSVNTEAFF TGTGCCTGGAGTGTGAACACTGAAGCTTTCTTT
TRBD1 TRBJ2-5 NA TRBV28 12 CASRDRGETQYF TGTGCCAGTCGGGACAGGGGGGAGACCCAGTACTTC
NA TRBJ2-3 NA TRBV7-9 15 CASSLALDSTDTQYF TGTGCCAGCAGCTTAGCGCTCGACAGCACAGATACGCAGTATTTT
NA TRBJ1-5 few TRBV4-2 17 CASSQELAAPLNQPQHF TGTGCCAGCAGCCAAGAATTGGCAGCCCCCCTCAATCAGCCCCAGCATTTT
NA TRBJ2-1 NA TRBV4-1 14 CASSQVRVSDEQFF TGCGCCAGCAGCCAAGTGAGGGTGAGCGATGAGCAGTTCTTC
TRBD1 TRBJ2-7 NA TRBV10-3 16 CAISESGQGFGYEQYF TGTGCCATCAGTGAGTCTGGACAGGGGTTCGGGTACGAGCAGTACTTC
TRBD2 TRBJ2-1 NA TRBV27 19 CASSLSTTSGGSSYNEQFF TGTGCCAGCAGTTTATCGACGACTAGCGGGGGGAGCTCCTACAATGAGCAGTTCTTC
NA TRBJ2-2 NA TRBV7-3 14 CASSPSANTGELFF TGTGCCAGCAGCCCCAGCGCGAACACCGGGGAGCTGTTTTTT
NA TRBJ2-7 NA TRBV7-2 14 CASSHRVHPYEQYF TGTGCCAGCAGTCACAGGGTTCATCCCTACGAGCAGTACTTC
NA TRBJ2-7 NA TRBV25-1 11 CASSEAYEQYF TGTGCCAGCAGTGAAGCCTACGAGCAGTACTTC
NA TRBJ1-1 NA TRBV16 13 CASSQSQSTEAFF TGTGCCAGCAGCCAATCCCAGAGCACTGAAGCTTTCTTT
TRBD2 TRBJ2-2 NA TRBV6-6 15 CASSPRTSDTGELFF TGTGCCAGCAGTCCGCGGACTAGCGACACCGGGGAGCTGTTTTTT
NA TRBJ2-6 NA TRBV28 17 CASRTNLLSSGANVLTF TGTGCCAGCAGGACGAACCTCCTTAGCTCTGGGGCCAACGTCCTGACTTTC
NA TRBJ1-6 NA TRBV6-1 15 CASSEMELLNSPLHF TGTGCCAGCAGTGAAATGGAGCTACTGAATTCACCCCTCCACTTT
NA TRBJ2-5 NA TRBV9 13 CASSPSDRETQYF TGTGCCAGCAGCCCATCGGACCGAGAGACCCAGTACTTC
TRBD2 TRBJ2-7 NA TRBV6-5 13 CASSSSGSYEQYF TGTGCCAGCAGTAGTAGCGGGAGCTACGAGCAGTACTTC
NA TRBJ2-7 few TRBV11-2 13 CASSLVPGDGQYF TGTGCCAGCAGCTTAGTCCCAGGGGATGGGCAGTACTTC
NA TRBJ2-5 NA TRBV11-2 15 CASSARGEGWGTQYF TGTGCCAGCAGCGCGAGGGGCGAAGGGTGGGGGACCCAGTACTTC